This TCR beta chain was identified in a study of a mutant IDH1 vaccine in newly diagnosed glioma. The overall study: Most patients had received both radiotherapy and temozolomide, the prior options being radiotherapy, temozolomide, or both.

Repertoires were generated with immunoSEQ multiplex PCR, while TCRdb's copy carries only in-frame clones and drops some. The sample shows nearly 25,000 clones, about four fifths of them seen only once. Germline CDR1 and CDR2: LNHNV and YYDKDF (reference sequence). This CDR3 has 13 residues. Trimming took off 1 base at V and 4 bases at J, with 5 bases between the two ends. Documented time point: week 47, end of study. The vaccine gave 300 ug of a 20-mer mutant IDH1 peptide subcutaneously per dose. The patients received vaccinations eight times, in weeks 1, 3, 5, 7, 11, 15, 19 and 23. Details on this clone: Its antigen is still unknown.

The sequencing used PBMCs, collected from a glioma patient whose treatment included an IDH1 peptide vaccine. This clonotype was obtained from a man aged 35 to 55 with glioma. Some clones in this sample may be carry-over from other donors' samples. V gene TRBV15 combines with J gene TRBJ2-1; D is ambiguous. The CDR3 nucleotides are TGTGCCACCAGCAGAGGTCAGTACAATGAGCAGTTCTTC. Residues: CATSRGQYNEQFF.